This T cell receptor (beta chain) was recovered during a study of control samples from healthy donors and cancer patients. Libraries were prepared by immunoSEQ multiplex PCR; TCRdb keeps only in-frame clonotypes and omits some of them. The data contain fewer than 200,000 clones, nearly 90% of them seen just once; the ten biggest clones take up around 1.4%. Sample: blood. The TCR sequence derives from a woman between 50 and 59 years old in good health.

CDR3 nucleotide sequence: TGTGCTAGTGGGAGACTAGCGGGAGGGCCGGGAACCGGGGAGCTGTTTTTT. Residues: CASGRLAGGPGTGELFF. The chain carries TRBV12-5 and TRBJ2-2; 14 nucleotides line up with TRBD2. In germline, CDR1 is LGHNT, CDR2 FRNRAP. V trimming: 6 bases; J trimming: 5 bases; junction bases outside the gene matches: 8. The CDR3 is made up of 17 amino acids.